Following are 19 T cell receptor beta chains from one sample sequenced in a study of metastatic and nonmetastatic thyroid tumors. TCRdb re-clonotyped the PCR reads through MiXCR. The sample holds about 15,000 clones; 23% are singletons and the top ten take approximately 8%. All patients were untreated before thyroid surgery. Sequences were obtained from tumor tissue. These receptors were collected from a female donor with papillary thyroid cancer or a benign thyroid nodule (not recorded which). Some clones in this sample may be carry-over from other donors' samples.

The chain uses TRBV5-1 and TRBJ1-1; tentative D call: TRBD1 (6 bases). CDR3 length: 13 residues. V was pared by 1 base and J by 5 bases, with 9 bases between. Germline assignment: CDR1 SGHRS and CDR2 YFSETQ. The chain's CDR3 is CASSLRQGTEAFF. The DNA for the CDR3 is TGCGCCAGCAGCTTGAGGCAGGGGACTGAAGCTTTCTTT.

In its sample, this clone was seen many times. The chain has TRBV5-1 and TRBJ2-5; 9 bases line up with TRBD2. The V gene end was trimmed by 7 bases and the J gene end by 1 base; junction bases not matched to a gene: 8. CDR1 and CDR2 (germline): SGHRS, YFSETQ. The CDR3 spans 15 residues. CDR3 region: CASRLAAHSQETQYF. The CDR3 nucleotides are TGCGCCAGCCGACTAGCGGCCCATTCCCAAGAGACCCAGTACTTC.

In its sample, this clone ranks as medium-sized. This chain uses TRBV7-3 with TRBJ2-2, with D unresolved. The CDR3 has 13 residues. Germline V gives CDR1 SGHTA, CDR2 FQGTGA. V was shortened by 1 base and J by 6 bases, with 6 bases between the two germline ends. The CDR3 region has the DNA TGTGCCAGCAGCTTAAATGTCCCCGGGGAGCTGTTTTTT. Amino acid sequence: CASSLNVPGELFF.

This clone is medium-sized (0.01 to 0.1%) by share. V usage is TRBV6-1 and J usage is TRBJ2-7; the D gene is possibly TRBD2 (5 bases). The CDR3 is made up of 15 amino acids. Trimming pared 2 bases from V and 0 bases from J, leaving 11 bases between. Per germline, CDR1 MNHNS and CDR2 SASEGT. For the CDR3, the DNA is TGTGCCAGCAGTGAAAGAGCGGCTAGCTCCTACGAGCAGTACTTC. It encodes CASSERAASSYEQYF.

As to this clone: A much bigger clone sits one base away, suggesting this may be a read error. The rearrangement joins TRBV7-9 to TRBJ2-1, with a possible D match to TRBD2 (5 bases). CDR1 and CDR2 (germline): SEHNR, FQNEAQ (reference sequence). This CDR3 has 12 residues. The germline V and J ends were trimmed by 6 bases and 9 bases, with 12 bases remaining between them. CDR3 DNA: TGTGCCAGCAGGCGACGAGGGTGTGAGCAGTTCTTC. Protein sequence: CASRRRGCEQFF. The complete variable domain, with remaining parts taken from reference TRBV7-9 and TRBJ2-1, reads DTGVSQNPRHKITKRGQNVTFRCDPISEHNRLYWYRQTLGQGPEFLTYFQNEAQLEKSRLLSDRFSAERPKGSFSTLEIQRTEQGDSAMYLCASRRRGCEQFFGPGTRLTVL.

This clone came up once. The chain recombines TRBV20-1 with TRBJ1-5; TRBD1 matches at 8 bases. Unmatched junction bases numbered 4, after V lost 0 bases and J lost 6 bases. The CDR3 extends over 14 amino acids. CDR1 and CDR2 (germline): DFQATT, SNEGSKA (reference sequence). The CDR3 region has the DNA TGCAGTGCTAGAGACCAGGGGGCCGGTCAGCCCCAGCATTTT. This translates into CSARDQGAGQPQHF.

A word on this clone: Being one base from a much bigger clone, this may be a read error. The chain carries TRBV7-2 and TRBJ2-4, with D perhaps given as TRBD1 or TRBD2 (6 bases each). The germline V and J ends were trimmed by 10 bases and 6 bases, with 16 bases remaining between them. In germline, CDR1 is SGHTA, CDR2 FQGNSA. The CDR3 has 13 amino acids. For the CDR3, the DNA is TGTGCCAACAGGGAACCGGGAGTAAACATTCAGTACTTC. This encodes CANREPGVNIQYF.

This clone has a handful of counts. CDR3 sequence reads: CASSLALSPSTDTQYF. CDR3 nucleotides: TGTGCCAGCAGCTTGGCCCTTTCCCCAAGCACAGATACGCAGTATTTT. The chain recombines TRBV5-6 with TRBJ2-3, with D unresolved. In germline, CDR1 is SGHDT, CDR2 YYEEEE. Trimming took off 0 bases at V and 0 bases at J, with 11 bases between the two ends. This CDR3 has 16 amino acids.

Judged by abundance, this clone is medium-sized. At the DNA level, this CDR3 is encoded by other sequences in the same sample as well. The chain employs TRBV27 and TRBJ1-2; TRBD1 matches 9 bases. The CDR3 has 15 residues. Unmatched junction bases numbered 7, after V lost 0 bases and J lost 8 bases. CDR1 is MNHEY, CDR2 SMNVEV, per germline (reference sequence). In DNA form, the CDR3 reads TGTGCCAGCAGTTTATCGTTGGGACAGGGTAAAGGCTACACCTTC. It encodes CASSLSLGQGKGYTF.

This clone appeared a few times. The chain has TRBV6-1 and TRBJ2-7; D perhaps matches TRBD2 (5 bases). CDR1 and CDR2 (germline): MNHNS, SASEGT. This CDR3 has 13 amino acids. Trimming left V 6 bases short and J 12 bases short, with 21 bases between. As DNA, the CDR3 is TGTGCCAGCAGCCGGTACGGGATCCACGAGAGGTACTTC. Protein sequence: CASSRYGIHERYF.

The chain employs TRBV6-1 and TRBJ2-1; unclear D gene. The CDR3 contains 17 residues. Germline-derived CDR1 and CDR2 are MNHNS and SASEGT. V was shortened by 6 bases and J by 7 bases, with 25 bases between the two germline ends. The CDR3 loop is CASRTLWREFCRNEQFF. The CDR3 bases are TGTGCCAGCAGGACCCTCTGGCGTGAGTTCTGTAGGAATGAGCAGTTCTTC.

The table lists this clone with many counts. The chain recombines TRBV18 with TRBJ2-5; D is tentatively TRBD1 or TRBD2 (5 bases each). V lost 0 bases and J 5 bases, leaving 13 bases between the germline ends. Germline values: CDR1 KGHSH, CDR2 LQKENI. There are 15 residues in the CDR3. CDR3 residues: CASSPPGTRRETQYF. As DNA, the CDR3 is TGTGCCAGCTCACCACCAGGGACGAGGAGGGAGACCCAGTACTTC.

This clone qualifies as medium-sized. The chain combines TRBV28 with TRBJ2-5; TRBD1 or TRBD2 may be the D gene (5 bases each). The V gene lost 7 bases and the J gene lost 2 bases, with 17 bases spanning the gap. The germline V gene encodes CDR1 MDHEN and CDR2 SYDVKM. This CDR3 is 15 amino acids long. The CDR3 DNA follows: TGTGCCAGCACCCTAGAGGGTTCAGGGCAAGAGACCCAGTACTTC. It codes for CASTLEGSGQETQYF.

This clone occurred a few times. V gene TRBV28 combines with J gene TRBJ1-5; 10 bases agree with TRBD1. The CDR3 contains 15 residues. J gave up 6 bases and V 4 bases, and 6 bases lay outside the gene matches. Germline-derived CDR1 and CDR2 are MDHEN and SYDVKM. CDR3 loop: CASSSGTGAVQPQHF. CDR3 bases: TGTGCCAGCAGTTCCGGGACAGGGGCGGTTCAGCCCCAGCATTTT.

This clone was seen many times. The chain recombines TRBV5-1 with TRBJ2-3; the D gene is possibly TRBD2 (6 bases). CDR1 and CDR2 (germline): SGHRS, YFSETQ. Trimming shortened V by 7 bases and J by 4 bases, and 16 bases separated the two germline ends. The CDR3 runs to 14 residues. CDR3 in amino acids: CASGHLTSPDTQYF. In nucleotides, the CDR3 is TGCGCCAGCGGCCACCTGACTAGTCCAGATACGCAGTATTTT.

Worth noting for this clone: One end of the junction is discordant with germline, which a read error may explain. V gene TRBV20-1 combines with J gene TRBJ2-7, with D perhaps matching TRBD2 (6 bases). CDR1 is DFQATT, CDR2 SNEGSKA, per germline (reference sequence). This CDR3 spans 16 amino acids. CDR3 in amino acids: CSDRDPGGVSSYEQYF. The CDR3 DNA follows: TGCAGTGATAGAGACCCGGGCGGGGTTAGCTCCTACGAGCAGTACTTC.

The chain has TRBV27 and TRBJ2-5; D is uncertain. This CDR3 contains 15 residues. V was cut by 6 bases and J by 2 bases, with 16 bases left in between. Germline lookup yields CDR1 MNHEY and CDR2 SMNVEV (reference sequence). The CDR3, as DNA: TGTGCCAGCAGCATCTCTTCCTGGAGTCAAGAGACCCAGTACTTC. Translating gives CASSISSWSQETQYF.

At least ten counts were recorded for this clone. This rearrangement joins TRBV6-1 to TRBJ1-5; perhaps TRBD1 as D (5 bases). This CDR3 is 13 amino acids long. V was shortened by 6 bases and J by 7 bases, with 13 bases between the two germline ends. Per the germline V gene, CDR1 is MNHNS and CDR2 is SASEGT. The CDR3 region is CASSRYPGQPQHF. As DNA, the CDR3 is TGTGCCAGCAGCCGATATCCAGGGCAGCCCCAGCATTTT.

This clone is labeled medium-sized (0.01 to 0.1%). The CDR3 region is CASSNLSKGNYGYTF. The CDR3 bases are TGTGCCAGCTCAAACCTCAGTAAGGGGAACTATGGCTACACCTTC. This chain joins TRBV28 and TRBJ1-2, with D possibly being TRBD1 (5 bases). The CDR3 has 15 residues. Looked up from germline, CDR1 is MDHEN and CDR2 is SYDVKM. Deletions cut 8 bases from V and 2 bases from J, with 18 bases between.